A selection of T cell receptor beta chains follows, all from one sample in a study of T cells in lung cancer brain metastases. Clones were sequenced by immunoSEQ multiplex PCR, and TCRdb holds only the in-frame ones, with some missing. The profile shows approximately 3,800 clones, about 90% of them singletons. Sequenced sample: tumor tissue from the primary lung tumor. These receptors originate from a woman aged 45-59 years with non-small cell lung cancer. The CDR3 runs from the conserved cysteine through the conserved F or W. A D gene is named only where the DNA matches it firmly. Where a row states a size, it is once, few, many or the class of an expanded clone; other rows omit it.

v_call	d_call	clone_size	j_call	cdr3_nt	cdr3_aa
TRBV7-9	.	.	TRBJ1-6	TGTACCAGCAGCTTTCTAAATTCACCCCTCCACTTT	CTSSFLNSPLHF
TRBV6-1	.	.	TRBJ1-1	TGTGCCAGCAGGCGGGGGGAGGCTGAAGCTTTCTTT	CASRRGEAEAFF
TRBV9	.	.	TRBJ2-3	TGTGCCAGCAGCGCTTGGGGCACAGATACGCAGTATTTT	CASSAWGTDTQYF
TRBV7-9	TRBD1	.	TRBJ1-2	TGTGCCAGCAGCTCCAACTCGGGACAGAACTATGGCTACACCTTC	CASSSNSGQNYGYTF
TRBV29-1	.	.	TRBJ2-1	TGCAGCGTTGATATCGGGCCCCAAGGGAATGAGCAGTTCTTC	CSVDIGPQGNEQFF
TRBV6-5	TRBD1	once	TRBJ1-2	TGTGTCAGCAGTTACGGTGGACAGGACTTCTTC	CVSSYGGQDFF
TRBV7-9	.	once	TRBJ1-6	TGTGCCAGCAGCTTCTTGTCAATGGGCTCCTATAATTCACCCCTCCACTTT	CASSFLSMGSYNSPLHF
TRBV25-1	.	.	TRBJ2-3	TGTGCCAGCAGTGACAGCATCACAGATACGCAATATTTT	CASSDSITDTQYF
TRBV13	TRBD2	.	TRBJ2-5	TGTGCCAGCAGCCCTAGCGGGGGGTCCCAAGAGACCCAGTACTTC	CASSPSGGSQETQYF
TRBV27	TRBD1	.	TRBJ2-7	TGTGCCAGCAGTCCCTGGACAGGGTACGAGCAGTACTTC	CASSPWTGYEQYF
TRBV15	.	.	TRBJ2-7	TGTGCCACCAGCAGAGACGACGTTCGGCAGTACTTC	CATSRDDVRQYF
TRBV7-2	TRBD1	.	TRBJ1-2	TGTGCCAGCAGCTTAGGTTGGGCAGGGGGCGGCTTAAGGGGCTACACCTTC	CASSLGWAGGGLRGYTF
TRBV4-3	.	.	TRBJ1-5	TGCGCCAGCAGCCAAGATATGAGCGACAATCAGCCCCAGCATTTT	CASSQDMSDNQPQHF
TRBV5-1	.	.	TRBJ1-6	TGCGCTAGCAGCCTAGGGTTCTATAATTCACCCCTCCACTTT	CASSLGFYNSPLHF
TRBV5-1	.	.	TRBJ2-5	TGCGCCAGCAGCTTAACCGGGGAGACCCAGTACTTC	CASSLTGETQYF
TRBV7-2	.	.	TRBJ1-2	TGTGCCAGCAGCTTAGCGCGTGATGGCTACACCTTC	CASSLARDGYTF
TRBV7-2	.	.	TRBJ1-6	TGTGCCAGCAGTGTGGGGGAGGTCGGGGGAGGAGTACGATCACCCCTCCACTTT	CASSVGEVGGGVRSPLHF
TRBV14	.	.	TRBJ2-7	TGTGCCAGCAGTCAAGGTCCCGAGCAGTACTTC	CASSQGPEQYF
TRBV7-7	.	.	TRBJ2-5	TGTGCCGTGGGAGCTCCCCAAGAGACCCAGTACTTC	CAVGAPQETQYF
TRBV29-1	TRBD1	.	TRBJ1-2	TGCAGCATCCACAGGGGCGGTGGTGATGGCTACACCTTC	CSIHRGGGDGYTF
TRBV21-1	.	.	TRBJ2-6	TGTGCCAGCAGCAAAGCCAGGGGCTCTGGGGCCAACGTCCTGACTTTC	CASSKARGSGANVLTF
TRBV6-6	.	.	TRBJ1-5	TGTGCCAGCGGGGGGGGCAATCAGCCCCAGCATTTT	CASGGGNQPQHF
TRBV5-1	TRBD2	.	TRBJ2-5	TGCGCCAGCAGCAGTAGCGGGGGGGGCAGAGAGACCCAGTACTTC	CASSSSGGGRETQYF
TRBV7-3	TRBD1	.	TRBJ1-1	TGTGCCAGCAGCCTACAGGGGGCAGGCACTGAAGCTTTCTTT	CASSLQGAGTEAFF
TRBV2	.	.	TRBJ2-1	TGTGCCAGCAGTGTGAGGGGGGGGTCCTACAATGAGCAGTTCTTC	CASSVRGGSYNEQFF
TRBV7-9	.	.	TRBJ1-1	TGTGCCAGCAGCGTGGGACAGAACACTGAAGCTTTCTTT	CASSVGQNTEAFF
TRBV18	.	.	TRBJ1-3	TGTGCCAGCTCACCCCTGGAGGGATTAAGGGCTGGAAACACCATATATTTT	CASSPLEGLRAGNTIYF
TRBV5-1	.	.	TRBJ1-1	TGCGCCAGCAGCCCCCCTCGGGGGGTCGAAGCTTTCTTT	CASSPPRGVEAFF
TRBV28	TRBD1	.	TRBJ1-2	TGTGCCAGCAGCCTCTTTCACCCCGGACAGGGAGGAGGCTACACCTTC	CASSLFHPGQGGGYTF
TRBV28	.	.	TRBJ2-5	TGTGCCAGCAGTGCCCCGGGGTCGGGACATGTTGTTGAGTACTTC	CASSAPGSGHVVEYF
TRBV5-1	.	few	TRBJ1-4	TGCGCCAGCAGCTCCTCACAGGCAACTAATGAAAAACTGTTTTTT	CASSSSQATNEKLFF
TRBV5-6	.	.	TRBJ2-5	TGTGCCAGCAGTTCACCCCCTCCTCTAGAGACCCAGTACTTC	CASSSPPPLETQYF
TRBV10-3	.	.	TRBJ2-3	TGTGCCATCAGTGAGGGGGCAGATACGCAGTATTTT	CAISEGADTQYF
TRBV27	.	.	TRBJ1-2	TGTGCCAGCAGGAAGACAGGAGATACTTATGGCTACACCTTC	CASRKTGDTYGYTF
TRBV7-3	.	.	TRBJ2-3	TGTGCCAGCAGCAACATTGGAGATACGCAGTATTTT	CASSNIGDTQYF